The 9 T cell receptor beta chains in this list originate from one sample, sequenced in a study of T cells in Graves' hyperthyroidism and ophthalmopathy. RNA transcripts gave rise to amplified TCR beta CDR3 regions. The HTBI primer set was used in a first-round RT-PCR of the TCR CDR3. TCRdb redid the calling of the multiplex PCR reads with MiXCR, one entry per CDR3 protein. Of 300,000 to 350,000 distinct CDR3 sequences listed, about 21% were seen once; the top ten hold around 50%. Sequences were obtained from blood. The receptors stem from a woman aged 45-65 years with Graves' hyperthyroidism.

V gene TRBV28 combines with J gene TRBJ1-2; no reliable D call. Germline V CDR1 and CDR2: MDHEN, SYDVKM. V lost 3 bases, J lost 10 bases, and 9 bases lay in between. The CDR3 spans 11 residues. CDR3 bases: TGTGCCAGCAGTTTCTCTATCTCCTACACCTTC. It yields the protein CASSFSISYTF.

This clonotype has just a few counts. This could be a read error, since a much larger clone is one nucleotide away. V usage is TRBV27 and J usage is TRBJ1-5, with unresolved D. The CDR3 contains 15 residues. CDR1 and CDR2 (germline): MNHEY, SMNVEV (reference sequence). In DNA form, the CDR3 reads TGTGCCAGCAATTTATTAGGCAGCTCCAATCAGCCCCAGCATTTT. Its translation: CASNLLGSSNQPQHF.

This clonotype appeared a few times. J is TRBJ1-2 and V is TRBV5-1; the match to TRBD1 covers 8 bases. The CDR3 is 14 amino acids. V lost 3 bases, J lost 5 bases, and 6 bases stayed unmatched. Germline V gene lookup returns CDR1 SGHRS and CDR2 YFSETQ. The CDR3 sequence: CASSSGQGSYGYTF. The CDR3 DNA sequence: TGCGCCAGCAGCTCTGGACAGGGCTCATATGGCTACACCTTC.

This chain joins TRBV20-1 and TRBJ1-1; D unclear. CDR1 DFQATT and CDR2 SNEGSKA come from the germline V gene (reference sequence). Trimming took 3 bases from V and 3 from J, leaving 11 bases between them. This CDR3 is built from 13 residues. The CDR3 loop reads CSASIPWDTEAFF. Here the CDR3 DNA reads TGCAGTGCTAGCATTCCCTGGGACACTGAAGCTTTCTTT.

This clonotype was seen at least ten times. V is TRBV9 and J is TRBJ2-1; 10 bases are a match to TRBD2. Germline CDR1 SGDLS, CDR2 YYNGEE. V dropped 4 bases and J dropped 5; count of bases not matched to a gene: 18. The CDR3 loop spans 19 amino acids. The CDR3 sequence is CASSPRDPTGLAAHNEQFF. The CDR3 nucleotides read TGTGCCAGCAGCCCCCGAGATCCGACAGGACTAGCGGCCCACAATGAGCAGTTCTTC.

In its sample, this clonotype was seen many times. This chain uses TRBV2 with TRBJ2-7, with TRBD1 matching over 9 bases. The V and J ends lost 8 bases and 4 bases, in that order; junction bases with no gene match: 9. The CDR3 covers 14 residues. Germline V gene data show CDR1 as SNHLY and CDR2 as FYNNEI. The CDR3 bases are TGTGCCAGCGAGGGGGGGACAGGGTCTTACGAGCAGTACTTC. Translating it yields CASEGGTGSYEQYF.

The table lists this clonotype with a few counts. The CDR3: CASSLKGAETQYF. Here the CDR3 DNA reads TGTGCCAGCAGTTTAAAGGGGGCTGAGACCCAGTACTTC. The chain couples TRBV12-3 or TRBV12-4 to TRBJ2-5; 7 bases fit TRBD1. The CDR3 loop spans 13 amino acids. V was pared by 2 bases and J by 5 bases, with 2 bases of the junction left unmatched.

The chain recombines TRBV10-3 with TRBJ2-1, with D possibly being TRBD1 (6 bases). The CDR3 consists of 16 residues. CDR1 and CDR2 (germline): ENHRY, SYGVKD. The V and J ends lost 3 bases and 6 bases respectively, with 18 bases between them. The CDR3 sequence is CAISELDNRAGNEQFF. The CDR3 nucleotides are TGTGCCATCAGTGAATTGGATAACAGGGCCGGCAATGAGCAGTTCTTC.

This clonotype occurred a few times. V usage is TRBV18 and J usage is TRBJ1-6; D perhaps matches TRBD1 (5 bases). Germline values: CDR1 KGHSH, CDR2 LQKENI. This CDR3 contains 20 residues. The V and J ends lost 3 bases and 5 bases respectively, with 26 bases between them. CDR3 in amino acids: CASSPAPDLLRPGNNSPLHF. The CDR3 DNA follows: TGTGCCAGCTCACCGGCCCCCGACTTACTTAGGCCAGGGAATAATTCACCCCTCCACTTT. The full variable domain, completed using reference TRBV18 and TRBJ1-6, is NAGVMQNPRHLVRRRGQEARLRCSPMKGHSHVYWYRQLPEEGLKFMVYLQKENIIDESGMPKERFSAEFPKEGPSILRIQQVVRGDSAAYFCASSPAPDLLRPGNNSPLHFGNGTRLTVT.